This TCR beta chain was captured by sequencing in a study of blood T cell repertoires in COVID-19. Here immunoSEQ multiplex PCR was the method, and the copy in TCRdb shows in-frame clones only, minus some. The table has a few hundred thousand clones, 75% to 90% seen once. The TCR was taken from a woman aged 18-29 years who had recovered from COVID-19. Sequenced material: PBMCs or T cells enriched from blood (not recorded which).

The CDR3 here is CASSSPGTGTYEQYF. The CDR3 DNA follows: TGTGCCAGCAGTTCTCCCGGGACAGGGACCTACGAGCAGTACTTC. The chain couples TRBV6-6 to TRBJ2-7, with TRBD1 matching 9 bases. The CDR3 is 15 residues long. CDR1 is MNHNY and CDR2 is SVGAGI in the germline V gene (reference sequence). With 4 bases clipped from V and 2 bases from J, the junction kept 6 bases outside the gene matches.